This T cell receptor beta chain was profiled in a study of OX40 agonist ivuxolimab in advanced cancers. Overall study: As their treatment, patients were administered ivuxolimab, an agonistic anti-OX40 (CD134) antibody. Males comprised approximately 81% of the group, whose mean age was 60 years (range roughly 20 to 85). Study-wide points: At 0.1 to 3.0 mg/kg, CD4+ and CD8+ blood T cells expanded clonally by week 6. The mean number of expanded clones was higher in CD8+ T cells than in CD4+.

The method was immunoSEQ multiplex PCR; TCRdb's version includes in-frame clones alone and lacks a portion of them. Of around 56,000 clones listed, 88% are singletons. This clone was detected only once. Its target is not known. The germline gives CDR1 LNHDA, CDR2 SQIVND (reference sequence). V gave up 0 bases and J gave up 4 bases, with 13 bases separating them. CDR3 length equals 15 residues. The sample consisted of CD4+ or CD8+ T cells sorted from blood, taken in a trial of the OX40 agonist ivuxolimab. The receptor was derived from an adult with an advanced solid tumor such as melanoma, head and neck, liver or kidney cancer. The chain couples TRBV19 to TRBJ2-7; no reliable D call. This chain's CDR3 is CASSIEAGGLYEQYF. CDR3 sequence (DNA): TGTGCCAGTAGTATAGAAGCAGGCGGCTTATACGAGCAGTACTTC.